This TCR beta chain appears in the sequencing data of a study of radiotherapy plus CTLA-4 blockade in lung cancer. General study results and limits: In blood, tumor-derived TCR clones expanded after radiotherapy plus ipilimumab.

Note on this clone: The antigen remains undetermined.

The CDR3 loop spans 12 amino acids. V lost 3 bases and J lost 6, with 7 bases in between. Per the germline V gene, CDR1 is ENHRY and CDR2 is SYGVKD. TCRdb keeps only in-frame clones here, not all; method: immunoSEQ multiplex PCR. The sample records roughly 130,000 clones, about 87% being singletons. Sequenced here: peripheral blood, sampled from a patient treated with radiotherapy plus ipilimumab. The TCR originated in a human donor with non-small cell lung cancer that progressed on radiotherapy plus ipilimumab. This chain uses TRBV10-3 with TRBJ2-3; no firm D call. CDR3 bases: TGTGCCATCAGTGATCGTACCGATACGCAGTATTTT. Protein: CAISDRTDTQYF.